This entry is about one T cell receptor beta chain. Its antigen is unknown. The germline V gene has CDR1 SGHKS and CDR2 YYEKEE (reference sequence). The V gene lost 0 bases and the J gene lost 6 bases, with 10 bases spanning the gap. The CDR3 extends over 14 amino acids. As for time point: baseline pretreatment blood. The treatment is: 15 Gy SBRT to primary tumor, nephrectomy 4 weeks later. The table came from immunoSEQ multiplex PCR; TCRdb's copy has only in-frame clones and leaves some out. The table shows 150,000 or so clones, with about 87% occurring only once. The sample originates from a study of radiation and T cells in renal cell carcinoma. Study outcomes and limitations: Baseline intratumoral clonotype presence is unknown without pretreatment biopsies.

This clonotype was obtained from a woman between 65 and 79 years old with renal cell carcinoma. The chain couples TRBV5-5 to TRBJ1-5; D unclear. The source material was blood, sampled from a patient whose treatment included radiotherapy and nephrectomy. The CDR3 nucleotides read TGTGCCAGCAGCTTGGCCAAAGGAGTTCAGCCCCAGCATTTT. Protein sequence: CASSLAKGVQPQHF.